This T cell receptor (beta chain) was identified during a study of T-cell reconstitution after alpha-beta-depleted transplantation in children. This CDR3 has 15 residues. The V end was cut by 5 bases, the J end by 2 bases, with 15 bases between. Germline V gene lookup returns CDR1 MNHEY and CDR2 SMNVEV (reference sequence). This clonotype was detected a few times. Unique molecular identifiers were incorporated during preparation of the TCRbeta library. TCRdb reanalysed the PCR reads using MiXCR and keeps one entry per CDR3 protein. The sample yields approximately 400,000 distinct CDR3 sequences, roughly a tenth seen once.

The sample in question was PBMCs from the stem cell graft donor, obtained from the stem cell graft. The gene calls are TRBV27 and TRBJ1-2; tentatively, D is TRBD1 (5 bases). The TCR was taken from a human donor who donated a stem cell graft to a child with acute myeloid leukemia. CDR3 residues: CASSLGVNSNYGYTF. The DNA of the CDR3 is TGTGCCAGCAGTCTGGGGGTCAACTCGAACTATGGCTACACCTTC.